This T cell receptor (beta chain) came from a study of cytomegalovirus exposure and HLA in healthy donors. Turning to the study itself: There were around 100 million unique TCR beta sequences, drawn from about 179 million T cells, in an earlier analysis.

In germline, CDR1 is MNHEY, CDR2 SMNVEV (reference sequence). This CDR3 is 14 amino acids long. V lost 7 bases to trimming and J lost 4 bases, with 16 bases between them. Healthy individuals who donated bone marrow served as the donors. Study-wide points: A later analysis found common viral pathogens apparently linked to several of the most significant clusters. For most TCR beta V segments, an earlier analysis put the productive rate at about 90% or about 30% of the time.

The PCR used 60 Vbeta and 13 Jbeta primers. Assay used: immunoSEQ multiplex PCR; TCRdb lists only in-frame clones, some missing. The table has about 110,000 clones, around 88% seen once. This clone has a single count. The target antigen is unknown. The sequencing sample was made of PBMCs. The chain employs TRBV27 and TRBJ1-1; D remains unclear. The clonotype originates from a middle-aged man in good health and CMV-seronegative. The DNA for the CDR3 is TGTGCCAGCAACATAGGGAGGGCCGGCACTGAAGCTTTCTTT. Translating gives CASNIGRAGTEAFF.